The rows below give T cell receptor beta chains drawn from one sample of a study of T-cell reconstitution after alpha-beta-depleted transplantation in children. TCRdb re-derived calls from the PCR reads in MiXCR, one entry per CDR3 protein. Of around 340,000 distinct CDR3 sequences listed, 13% are singletons. The source was PBMCs, collected from the stem cell graft. The receptors were gathered from a human donor who donated a stem cell graft to a child with Fanconi anemia. The CDR3 runs from the conserved cysteine through the conserved F or W. Each record gives: clone size, V gene, D gene, J gene, CDR3 DNA, CDR3 protein. D genes are given only for firm matches. A row's size may be missing; if present it is once, few, many or a size class.

>.|TRBV12-3/TRBV12-4|TRBD2|TRBJ2-1
TGTGCCAGCAGTTTAGGAGCGGGGGAGACCTACAATGAGCAGTTCTTC
CASSLGAGETYNEQFF
>few|TRBV12-3/TRBV12-4|.|TRBJ2-3
TGTGCCAGCACGGAGGGCCAAGGCACAGATACGCAGTATTTT
CASTEGQGTDTQYF
>.|TRBV14|.|TRBJ1-1
TGTGCCAGCAGCCGGCAGAGCATGAACACTGAAGCTTTCTTT
CASSRQSMNTEAFF
>few|TRBV29-1|.|TRBJ2-1
TGCAGCGTTGGGCGTCAAGACAATGAGCAGTTCTTC
CSVGRQDNEQFF
>few|TRBV9|TRBD1|TRBJ2-2
TGTGCCAGCAGCGCGCCCGGACAGGAGGCGACCGGGGAGCTGTTTTTT
CASSAPGQEATGELFF
>few|TRBV6-2/TRBV6-3|.|TRBJ2-3
TGTGCCAGCGGACGCTGGGTGACGCCCCGCTCTAGCACAGATACGCAGTATTTT
CASGRWVTPRSSTDTQYF
>.|TRBV7-3|TRBD1|TRBJ2-6
TGTGCCAGCAGCGCTACGACAGGGTCTGGGGCCAACGTCCTGACTTTC
CASSATTGSGANVLTF
>few|TRBV4-3|.|TRBJ2-2
TGCGCCAGCAGCCAAGACATAAACACCGGGGAGCTGTTTTTT
CASSQDINTGELFF
>many|TRBV12-3/TRBV12-4|.|TRBJ1-2
TGTGCCAGCAGTTCACTTCTACGGGGTGGCTACACCTTC
CASSSLLRGGYTF
>few|TRBV18|.|TRBJ2-1
TGTGCCAGCTCACCAATCGAAGGAGCGGACAGAGGAAAGTTCTTC
CASSPIEGADRGKFF
>.|TRBV12-3/TRBV12-4|.|TRBJ2-1
TGTGCCAGCAGTTTTGCCGCGGTCCTCCACAATGAGCAGTTCTTC
CASSFAAVLHNEQFF
>.|TRBV28|.|TRBJ1-2
TGTGCCACAGGGCGCGGGGATTTTGGCTACACCTTC
CATGRGDFGYTF
>many|TRBV28|.|TRBJ1-4
TGTGCCACCCTCAGGGCTAATGAAAAACTGTTTTTT
CATLRANEKLFF
>.|TRBV5-1|.|TRBJ2-2
TGCGCCAGCAGTGACACGGAGACCGGGGAGCTGTTTTTT
CASSDTETGELFF